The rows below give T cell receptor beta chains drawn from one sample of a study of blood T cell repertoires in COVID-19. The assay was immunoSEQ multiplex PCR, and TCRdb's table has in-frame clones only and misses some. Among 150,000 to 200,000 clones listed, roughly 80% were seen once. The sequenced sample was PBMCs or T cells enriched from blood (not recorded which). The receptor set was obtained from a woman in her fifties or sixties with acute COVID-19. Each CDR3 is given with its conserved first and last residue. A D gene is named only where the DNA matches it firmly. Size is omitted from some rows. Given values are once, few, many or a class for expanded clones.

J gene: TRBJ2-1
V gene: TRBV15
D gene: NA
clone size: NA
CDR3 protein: CATQTNGVCEQFF
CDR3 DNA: TGTGCCACCCAAACCAACGGGGTATGTGAGCAGTTCTTC

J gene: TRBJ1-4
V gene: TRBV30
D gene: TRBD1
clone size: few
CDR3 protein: CASRQGGWDEKLFF
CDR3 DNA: TGTGCCAGCAGACAGGGGGGCTGGGATGAAAAACTGTTTTTT

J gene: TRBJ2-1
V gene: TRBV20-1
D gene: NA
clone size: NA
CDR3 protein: CRAGEQFF
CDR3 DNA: TGCAGAGCAGGTGAGCAGTTCTTC

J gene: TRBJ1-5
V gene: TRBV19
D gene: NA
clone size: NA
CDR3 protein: CASTRRGYSNQPQHF
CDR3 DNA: TGTGCCAGTACGCGGAGGGGATATAGCAATCAGCCCCAGCATTTT

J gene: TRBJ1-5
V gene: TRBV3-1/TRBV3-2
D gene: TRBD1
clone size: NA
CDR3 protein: CASSQGQGSRQPQHF
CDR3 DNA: TGTGCCAGCAGCCAAGGACAGGGGTCGCGTCAGCCCCAGCATTTT

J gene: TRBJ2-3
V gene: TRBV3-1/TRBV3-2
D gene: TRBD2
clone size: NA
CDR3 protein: CASSSPAGVGADTQYF
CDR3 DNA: TGTGCCAGCAGCTCTCCAGCGGGAGTGGGCGCAGATACGCAGTATTTT

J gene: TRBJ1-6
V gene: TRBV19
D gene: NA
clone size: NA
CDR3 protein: CASREAGRINSPLHF
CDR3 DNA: TGTGCCAGTAGGGAGGCGGGTAGGATTAATTCACCCCTCCACTTT

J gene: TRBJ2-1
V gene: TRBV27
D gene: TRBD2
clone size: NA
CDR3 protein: CASSLWGRGGNEQFF
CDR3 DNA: TGTGCCAGCAGTTTGTGGGGCCGGGGGGGCAATGAGCAGTTCTTC

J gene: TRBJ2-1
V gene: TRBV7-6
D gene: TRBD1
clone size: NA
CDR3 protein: CASRPLQGLGYNEQFF
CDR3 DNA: TGTGCCAGCAGGCCGCTACAGGGGCTAGGCTACAATGAGCAGTTCTTC

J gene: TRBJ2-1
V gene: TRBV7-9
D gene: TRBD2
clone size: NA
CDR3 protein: CASSLAGLAANEQFF
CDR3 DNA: TGTGCCAGCAGCTTGGCGGGACTAGCGGCGAATGAGCAGTTCTTC

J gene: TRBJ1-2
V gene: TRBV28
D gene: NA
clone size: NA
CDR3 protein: CASSFIASGDGGYTF
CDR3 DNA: TGTGCCAGCAGTTTTATAGCCTCGGGGGACGGGGGCTACACCTTC

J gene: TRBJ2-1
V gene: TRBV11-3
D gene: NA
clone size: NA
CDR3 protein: CASSLSPTTYNEQFF
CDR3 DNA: TGTGCCAGCAGCTTATCCCCTACTACCTACAATGAGCAGTTCTTC